Listed below are T cell receptor beta chains from one sample, sequenced in a study of blood T cell repertoires in COVID-19. Sequencing was performed with immunoSEQ multiplex PCR; in TCRdb, only in-frame clones are kept and a portion is missing. The sample yields under 350,000 clones, around nine tenths seen once. The sample was peripheral blood. Receptors were obtained from a woman aged 30 to 39 with COVID-19, enrolled during active disease. The CDR3 runs from the conserved cysteine through the conserved F or W. The D gene is left open where the match is weak. Size values are once, few and many counts, or a class for expanded clones, and some rows have none.

NA	TRBV24-1	few	TRBJ1-3	CATSRNTGSSGNTIYF	TGTGCCACCAGTCGAAATACAGGGAGCTCTGGAAACACCATATATTTT
NA	TRBV19	NA	TRBJ1-1	CASSYRGTEAFF	TGTGCCAGTAGCTATCGGGGCACTGAAGCTTTCTTT
NA	TRBV9	NA	TRBJ2-5	CASSSTPRETQYF	TGTGCCAGCAGCTCTACACCTAGGGAGACCCAGTACTTC
TRBD1	TRBV19	NA	TRBJ1-2	CASSTGQGAYGYTF	TGTGCCAGTAGTACTGGACAGGGGGCCTATGGCTACACCTTC
NA	TRBV18	NA	TRBJ1-2	CASSPDFNYGYTF	TGTGCCAGCTCACCAGACTTTAACTATGGCTACACCTTC
NA	TRBV4-2	NA	TRBJ2-7	CASSQDLGGMEGYEQYF	TGTGCCAGCAGCCAAGATCTTGGGGGGATGGAGGGATACGAGCAGTACTTC
NA	TRBV28	NA	TRBJ1-2	CASSFQASPNYGYTF	TGTGCCAGCAGTTTTCAGGCATCACCTAACTATGGCTACACCTTC
TRBD1	TRBV11-3	NA	TRBJ1-2	CASSSQGQGIYGYTF	TGTGCCAGCAGCAGCCAGGGACAGGGGATTTATGGCTACACCTTC
TRBD2	TRBV13	NA	TRBJ2-3	CASSLKRGGTDTQYF	TGTGCCAGCAGCTTGAAGCGGGGGGGCACAGATACGCAGTATTTT
TRBD2	TRBV5-1	NA	TRBJ2-5	CASSLRREVLGETQYF	TGCGCCAGCAGCTTAAGACGGGAGGTCCTCGGGGAGACCCAGTACTTC
NA	TRBV5-1	NA	TRBJ1-3	CASSLDSSGNTIYF	TGCGCCAGCAGCTTGGACAGCTCTGGAAACACCATATATTTT
NA	TRBV5-1	NA	TRBJ1-3	CASSLEGVTGNTIYF	TGCGCCAGCAGCTTGGAGGGGGTAACTGGAAACACCATATATTTT
NA	TRBV2	NA	TRBJ1-1	CASSVLAGNTEAFF	TGTGCCAGCAGTGTTTTAGCGGGGAACACTGAAGCTTTCTTT
NA	TRBV19	NA	TRBJ1-1	CASKGLSTGGTEAFF	TGTGCCAGTAAAGGACTCTCGACCGGAGGGACTGAAGCTTTCTTT
NA	TRBV27	once	TRBJ2-5	CASSFSGGETQYF	TGTGCCAGCAGTTTCTCAGGGGGGGAGACCCAGTACTTC
TRBD2	TRBV7-2	NA	TRBJ2-1	CASSLGLAGGSSYNEQFF	TGTGCCAGCAGCTTAGGCCTAGCGGGGGGGAGCTCCTACAATGAGCAGTTCTTC
NA	TRBV7-2	once	TRBJ2-1	CASSLVGIEGGALFF	TGTGCCAGCAGCTTAGTTGGGATCGAAGGGGGGGCTTTGTTCTTC
NA	TRBV15	NA	TRBJ1-4	CATSRGEGTSGEKLFF	TGTGCCACCAGCAGAGGCGAAGGCACGTCAGGGGAAAAACTGTTTTTT
TRBD2	TRBV5-4	NA	TRBJ2-1	CATRQRGGIYNEQFF	TGTGCCACCAGACAGCGGGGGGGGATTTACAATGAGCAGTTCTTC
NA	TRBV7-2	NA	TRBJ1-6	CASSFMRGPNSPLHF	TGTGCCAGCAGCTTCATGCGAGGGCCAAATTCACCCCTCCACTTT
TRBD1	TRBV5-1	NA	TRBJ2-7	CASSSGQGNYEQYF	TGCGCCAGCAGCTCCGGACAGGGGAACTACGAGCAGTACTTC
TRBD1	TRBV5-1	NA	TRBJ2-2	CASTYRGPTNTGELFF	TGCGCCAGCACCTACAGGGGACCAACGAACACCGGGGAGCTGTTTTTT
TRBD1	TRBV10-3	NA	TRBJ1-4	CAISESEGTGGGEKLFF	TGTGCCATCAGTGAGTCGGAGGGGACAGGGGGCGGTGAAAAACTGTTTTTT
TRBD1	TRBV9	NA	TRBJ1-6	CASSSQTGSNSPLHF	TGTGCCAGCAGCTCTCAGACAGGGAGTAATTCACCCCTCCACTTT
NA	TRBV9	NA	TRBJ2-7	CASSAGALLDYEQYF	TGTGCCAGCAGCGCTGGGGCTCTTCTGGACTACGAGCAGTACTTC
NA	TRBV5-5	NA	TRBJ2-1	CASSLARDWFF	TGTGCCAGCAGCTTGGCCAGGGACTGGTTCTTC
NA	TRBV7-9	NA	TRBJ1-1	CASGPEAFF	TGTGCCAGCGGGCCGGAAGCTTTCTTT
TRBD2	TRBV5-4	NA	TRBJ2-5	CASSSQLAGVKETQYF	TGTGCCAGCAGCTCCCAACTAGCGGGGGTAAAAGAGACCCAGTACTTC
TRBD2	TRBV18	NA	TRBJ2-1	CASSRTSGGYNEQFF	TGTGCCAGCTCGCGGACTAGCGGGGGCTACAATGAGCAGTTCTTC
NA	TRBV21-1	few	TRBJ1-3	CASSISGLRGNTIYF	TGTGCCAGCAGCATCTCAGGATTACGTGGAAACACCATATATTTT
TRBD1	TRBV11-3	NA	TRBJ2-7	CASSSTTGGIGEQYF	TGTGCCAGCAGCTCTACTACAGGGGGGATCGGCGAGCAGTACTTC
TRBD1	TRBV11-3	NA	TRBJ1-1	CASSPGTDSEAFF	TGTGCCAGCAGCCCAGGGACAGATTCTGAAGCTTTCTTT
NA	TRBV4-1	NA	TRBJ2-2	CASSQEIDTLLQYTGELFF	TGCGCCAGCAGCCAAGAAATAGACACCCTTCTTCAGTACACCGGGGAGCTGTTTTTT